Listed below are T cell receptor beta chains from one sample, sequenced in a study of T cells in Graves' hyperthyroidism and ophthalmopathy. In TCRdb, the multiplex PCR reads were re-called with MiXCR into one record per CDR3 protein. The table lists around 530,000 distinct CDR3 sequences, about a sixth of them singletons, with around 17% in the top ten. What was sequenced was blood. The receptors here all came from a woman in her late teens or twenties with Graves' ophthalmopathy. CDR3s include the opening cysteine and the closing phenylalanine or tryptophan. D genes are given only for firm matches. Only some rows state a clone size, as once, few, many or a class for expanded clones.

J gene	D gene	V gene	clone size	CDR3 DNA	CDR3 protein
TRBJ1-2	-	TRBV28	many	TGTGCCAGCAGTTTAGGTACAGGTTCTACTAACTATGGCTACACCTTC	CASSLGTGSTNYGYTF
TRBJ1-2	-	TRBV5-1	-	TGCGCCAGCAGCTTGGGCAGGGAACTCAACTATGGCTACACCTTC	CASSLGRELNYGYTF
TRBJ2-1	-	TRBV19	few	TGTGCCAGTAAACCGCAGCAATACGACAGCCTCAATGAGCAGTTCTTC	CASKPQQYDSLNEQFF
TRBJ1-6	-	TRBV12-3/TRBV12-4	-	TGTGCCAGCAGGGCGGGTTCACCCCTCCACTTT	CASRAGSPLHF
TRBJ2-7	-	TRBV18	-	TGTGCCAGCTCACGGCCTGGGGAGGGGGTGATCTACGAGCAGTACTTC	CASSRPGEGVIYEQYF
TRBJ2-1	-	TRBV7-2	few	TGTGCCAGCAGCTTTCCCCGGGGTGGAGGGTATGAGCAGTTCTTC	CASSFPRGGGYEQFF
TRBJ1-2	TRBD1	TRBV2	few	TGTGCCAGCACTATGGACAGGGGGGGGGTTAACTATGGCTACACCTTC	CASTMDRGGVNYGYTF
TRBJ2-7	-	TRBV3-1	-	TGTGCCAGCAGTCGCGAGTACAGCTCCTACGAGCAGTACTTC	CASSREYSSYEQYF
TRBJ2-1	-	TRBV6-2/TRBV6-3	-	TGTGCCAGCAGTACACAGGAGAACTACAATGAGCAGTTCTTC	CASSTQENYNEQFF
TRBJ2-3	-	TRBV6-2/TRBV6-3	-	TGTGCCAGTTCCAGGGATTCTGGAGATACGCAGTATTTT	CASSRDSGDTQYF
TRBJ2-7	-	TRBV7-2	few	TGTGCCAGCAGCTCCGGGGGACGGACCTACGAGCAGTACTTC	CASSSGGRTYEQYF
TRBJ1-1	-	TRBV12-5	few	TGTGCTAGTGGGAAGGACACGACTGAAGCTTTCTTT	CASGKDTTEAFF
TRBJ2-1	-	TRBV20-1	many	TGCAGTGCTGGACCGTTATACAATGAGCAGTTCTTC	CSAGPLYNEQFF
TRBJ1-2	-	TRBV7-9	medium-sized	TGTGCCAGCAGCGACCCCTGGGGCGCGGATGGCTACACCTTC	CASSDPWGADGYTF
TRBJ1-3	-	TRBV27	-	TGTGCCAGCAGTTCCAATTGGTCCGGGACAAACTCTGGAAACACCATATATTTT	CASSSNWSGTNSGNTIYF
TRBJ2-7	TRBD2	TRBV28	many	TGTGCCAGCGGTCTAGCGGGAAGTGGGACCTACGAGCAGTACTTC	CASGLAGSGTYEQYF
TRBJ2-1	-	TRBV5-1	-	TGCGCCAGCAGCGTCCTGCGCGGGTACAATGAGCAGTTCTTC	CASSVLRGYNEQFF
TRBJ2-3	TRBD2	TRBV20-1	-	TGCAGTGCTAGTTATCTAGCGGGCCGCACAGATACGCAGTATTTT	CSASYLAGRTDTQYF
TRBJ2-5	TRBD2	TRBV25-1	-	TGTGCCAGCAGTGAACGGGCCCCGGGACTAATTGAAGAGACCCAGTACTTC	CASSERAPGLIEETQYF
TRBJ2-3	TRBD2	TRBV6-2/TRBV6-3	-	TGTGCCAGCAGTGGGTCTCGCGGGGGGCAAGATACGCAGTATTTT	CASSGSRGGQDTQYF
TRBJ1-1	-	TRBV18	many	TGTGCCAGCTCACCAATCGGGGACCCGGTGACTAGTTTCTTT	CASSPIGDPVTSFF
TRBJ1-5	-	TRBV28	many	TGTGCCAGCAGTTCGTTCAGGGGCTATAGCAATCAGCCCCAGCATTTT	CASSSFRGYSNQPQHF
TRBJ1-4	-	TRBV6-1	few	TGTGCCAGCAGTGAAGGGCAGGACGAACAAAAACTGTTTTTT	CASSEGQDEQKLFF
TRBJ2-5	TRBD2	TRBV28	many	TGTGCCAGCAGGAGACTAGCGAGGGGGGAGACCCAGTACTTC	CASRRLARGETQYF
TRBJ1-1	-	TRBV2	many	TGTGCCAGCAGTGAAGAAAGGTCAGGGCCAAAGACTGAAGCTTTCTTT	CASSEERSGPKTEAFF
TRBJ1-5	-	TRBV2	many	TGTGCCAGCAGTGAGGGGGAGGGGAATCAGCCCCAGCATTTT	CASSEGEGNQPQHF
TRBJ1-1	-	TRBV6-1	many	TGTGCCAGCAGTGATGCGGGTCAGTTTTACACTGAAGCTTTCTTT	CASSDAGQFYTEAFF
TRBJ2-7	-	TRBV7-9	few	TGTGCCAGCAGTTACCCCCGGGGGACTTCGCAGTACTTC	CASSYPRGTSQYF
TRBJ1-1	-	TRBV12-3/TRBV12-4	many	TGTGCCAGCAGTTTACAGGGAGGGGACACTGAAGCTTTCTTT	CASSLQGGDTEAFF
TRBJ1-1	-	TRBV12-3/TRBV12-4	many	TGTGCCAGCAGTTTTGACAGGAAAAACACTGAAGCTTTCTTT	CASSFDRKNTEAFF
TRBJ2-5	TRBD2	TRBV6-5	few	TGTGCCAGCAGTTCAAGGGCGGGGGGGCCTGGAGAGACCCAGTACTTC	CASSSRAGGPGETQYF
TRBJ1-2	-	TRBV6-1	-	TGTGCCAGCAGATTCCAAACGGGGGGAAGCGGCTACACCTTC	CASRFQTGGSGYTF